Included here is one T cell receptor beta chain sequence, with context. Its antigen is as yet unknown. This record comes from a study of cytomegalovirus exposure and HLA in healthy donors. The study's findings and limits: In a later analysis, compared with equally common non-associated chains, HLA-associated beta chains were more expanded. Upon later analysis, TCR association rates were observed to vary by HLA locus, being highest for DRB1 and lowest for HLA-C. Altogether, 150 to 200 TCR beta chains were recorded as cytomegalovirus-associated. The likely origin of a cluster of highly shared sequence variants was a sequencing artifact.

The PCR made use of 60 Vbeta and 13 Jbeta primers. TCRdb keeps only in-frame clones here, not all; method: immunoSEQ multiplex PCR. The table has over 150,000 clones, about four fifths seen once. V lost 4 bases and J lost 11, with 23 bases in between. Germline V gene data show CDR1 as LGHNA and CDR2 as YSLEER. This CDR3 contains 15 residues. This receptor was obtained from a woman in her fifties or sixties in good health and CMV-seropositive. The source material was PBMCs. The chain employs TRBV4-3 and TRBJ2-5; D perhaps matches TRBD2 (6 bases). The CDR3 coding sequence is TGCGCCAGCAGCCTTAGCGTGACGGGGTTTCGGGAGCAGTACTTC. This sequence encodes CASSLSVTGFREQYF.